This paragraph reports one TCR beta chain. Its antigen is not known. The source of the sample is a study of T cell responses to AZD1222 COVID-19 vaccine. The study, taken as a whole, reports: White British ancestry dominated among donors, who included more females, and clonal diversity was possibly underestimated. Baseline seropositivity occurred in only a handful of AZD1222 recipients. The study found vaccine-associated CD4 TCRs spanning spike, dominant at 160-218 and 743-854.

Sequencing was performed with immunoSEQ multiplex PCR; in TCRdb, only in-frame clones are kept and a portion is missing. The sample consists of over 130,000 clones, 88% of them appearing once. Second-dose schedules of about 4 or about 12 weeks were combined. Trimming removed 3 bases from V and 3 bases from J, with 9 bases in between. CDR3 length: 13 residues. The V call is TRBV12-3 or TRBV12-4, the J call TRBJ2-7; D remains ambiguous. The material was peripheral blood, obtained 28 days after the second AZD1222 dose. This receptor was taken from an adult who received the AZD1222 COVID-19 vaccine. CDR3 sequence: CASSFRSGYEQYF. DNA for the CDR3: TGTGCCAGCAGTTTTCGTTCAGGCTACGAGCAGTACTTC.